Only one count was recorded for the clone carrying this TCR beta chain. What it binds is not known. The sample comes from a study of OX40 agonist ivuxolimab in advanced cancers. Regarding the study as a whole: It was not determined which antigens were specifically recognized by the peripheral T cells that had undergone clonal expansion. Among the least clonally expanded were partial responders at 0.1-3.0 mg/kg. The study observed clonal expansion of CD4+ and CD8+ blood T cells by week 6 at 0.1 to 3.0 mg/kg.

The CDR3 totals 15 residues. V lost 5 bases to trimming and J lost 0 bases, with 12 bases between them. Looked up from germline, CDR1 is SGHTA and CDR2 is FQGTGA. Assay used: immunoSEQ multiplex PCR; TCRdb lists only in-frame clones, some missing. The sample has some 100,000 clones; approximately 90% are singletons. This specimen consisted of CD4+ or CD8+ T cells sorted from blood, obtained in a trial of the OX40 agonist ivuxolimab. The chain links TRBV7-3 to TRBJ2-3; D is undetermined. This clonotype originated in an adult with an advanced solid tumor such as melanoma, head and neck, liver or kidney cancer. The CDR3 sequence is CASSPTLRSTDTQYF. The CDR3, as DNA: TGTGCCAGCAGCCCCACTCTTAGAAGCACAGATACGCAGTATTTT.